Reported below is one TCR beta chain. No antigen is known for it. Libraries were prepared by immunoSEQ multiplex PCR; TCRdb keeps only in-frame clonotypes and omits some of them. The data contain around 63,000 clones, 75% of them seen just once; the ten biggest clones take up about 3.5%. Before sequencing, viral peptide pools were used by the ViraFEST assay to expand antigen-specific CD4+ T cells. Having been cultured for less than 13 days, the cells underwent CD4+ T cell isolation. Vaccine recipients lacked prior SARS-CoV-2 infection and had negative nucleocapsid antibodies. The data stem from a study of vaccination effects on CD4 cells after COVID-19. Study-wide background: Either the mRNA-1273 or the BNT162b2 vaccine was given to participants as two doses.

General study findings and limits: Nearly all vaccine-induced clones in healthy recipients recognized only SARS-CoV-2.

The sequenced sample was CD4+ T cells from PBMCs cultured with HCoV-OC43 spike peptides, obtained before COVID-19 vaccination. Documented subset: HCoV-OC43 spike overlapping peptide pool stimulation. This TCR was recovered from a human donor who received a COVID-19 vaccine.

Written as DNA, the CDR3 is TGCGCCAGCAGCGCTGGCCAAACGAACTATGGCTACACCTTC. As protein: CASSAGQTNYGYTF. The J gene is TRBJ1-2, the V gene TRBV5-1; D call uncertain. In germline, CDR1 is SGHRS, CDR2 YFSETQ. V dropped 4 bases and J dropped 2 bases, with 12 bases sitting between them. CDR3 length equals 14 residues.